This entry features one T cell receptor (beta chain) sequence. The source of the sample is a study of blood T cell repertoires in COVID-19. Study summary: Sample material is recorded as cDNA or gDNA derived from T cells, B-cell-depleted T cells, or PBMCs.

Profiling relied on immunoSEQ multiplex PCR, and the TCRdb table lists in-frame clones only, not all of them. The sample carries hundreds of thousands of clones, approximately 90% recorded once. All enrollees were roughly 18 to 100 years old and from fewer than 25 US areas. Material: PBMCs or T cells enriched from blood (not recorded which). The origin of this receptor is a woman aged 50 to 60 who had recovered from COVID-19.

The DNA of the CDR3 is TGCGCCAGCAGCCCGCGTGGTACGGGGGGCTATGAGCAGTTCTTC. Translated: CASSPRGTGGYEQFF. The V gene is TRBV5-1, the J gene TRBJ2-1, with a tentative D call TRBD2 (7 bases). Germline V gene sequence: CDR1 SGHRS, CDR2 YFSETQ. Trimming left V 4 bases short and J 8 bases short, with 19 bases between. CDR3 length: 15 amino acids.